The entry below describes one T cell receptor (beta chain). The assay was immunoSEQ multiplex PCR, and TCRdb's table has in-frame clones only and misses some. The table records more than 100,000 clones, under 90% of them present only once. This sample was taken from a study of control samples from healthy donors and cancer patients. Germline values: CDR1 SGHTA, CDR2 FQGNSA. The germline V and J ends were trimmed by 2 bases and 2 bases, with 10 bases remaining between them. The CDR3 covers 15 residues. This sequence was found in a man aged 50 to 60 with head and neck cancer. This rearrangement joins TRBV7-2 to TRBJ2-1; tentatively, D is TRBD1 (5 bases). Sequencing input: PBMCs. CDR3 loop: CASSLQAGTYNEQFF. The CDR3 coding sequence is TGTGCCAGCAGCTTACAAGCAGGGACCTACAATGAGCAGTTCTTC.